This TCR beta chain was captured in a study of cytotoxic CD8 clonotypes in ibrutinib-treated CLL (dated by TCRdb to about 2021). Study-wide context: The cohort included roughly 15 treatment-naive and some twelve relapsed/refractory patients; roughly 17 were IGHV unmutated. Cryopreserved peripheral blood mononuclear cells were obtained before treatment, at response, and at either sustained remission or disease progression. Longitudinal samples were obtainable from about 30% of the 86 participants in the trial. All remission and progressive disease samples were collected while patients were still receiving ibrutinib. Samples averaged approximately 250,000 productive templates and tens of thousands of productive rearrangements. Responses were partial in approximately 24 patients and complete in 2; after median approximately 69 months follow-up, roughly 14 stayed in remission and some twelve progressed. Samples at response were collected after a median of about 13 months of treatment, with a range of about 6 to 36 months. Study-wide findings and limitations: Baseline clonality was found to be higher than that of age-matched healthy donors and was strongly correlated with circulating CD8+ T-cell counts. Sampling times were not matched between patients in sustained remission and patients whose disease was progressing, and lymph node repertoires were not examined. An increase in clonality was observed at ibrutinib response, with clonality remaining stable during sustained remission and falling back toward baseline at progression. Public clonotypes were found to be uncommon and were observed to contract or remain stable during treatment; the increase in clonality was shown to reflect expansion of private clonotypes at ibrutinib response.

V is pared back by 8 bases and J by 0 bases, with 20 bases lying between the germline termini. The CDR3 runs 17 amino acids, cysteine and phenylalanine included. Of all the DNA, just the CDR3 is kept, 51 bases in frame from base 1. CDR1 and CDR2, looked up from the germline V gene (reference sequence), are MNHEY and SMNVEV. This clone has just a few counts. The antigen it recognizes is unknown. Base-call qualities are not available, and no considerably larger clone is one nucleotide away. Explained via the paper, the time point label denotes: roughly 25 months on ibrutinib. Approximately 2 micrograms of genomic DNA were extracted from cryopreserved PBMCs for TCR beta library preparation. High-throughput TCR beta sequencing was performed on longitudinal blood samples from CLL patients receiving ibrutinib monotherapy. The patients were enrolled in a single-center, open-label phase 2 trial of ibrutinib monotherapy.

On a MiSeq, deep resolution sequencing aimed for a depth between 1 in 1 million and 1 in 200,000 T cells, with each clonotype covered approximately 9.8x on average. The immunoSEQ hsTCRB Kit was used to generate TCR beta libraries. As for how the authors treated the data: ImmunoSEQ Data Assistant and ImmunoSEQ Analyzer were used for data analysis, and V, D and J genes were assigned according to IMGT definitions. Clonality was computed as one minus normalized Shannon entropy of productive rearrangement frequencies, ranging from 0 to 1. Public clonotype analysis was restricted to overrepresented clonotypes comprising at least 0.05% of each patient's repertoire. Roughly 13 repertoires from age-matched healthy donors, obtained from immuneACCESS, served as clonality controls. In its TCRdb copy, this immuneACCESS table keeps in-frame sequences only and misses some clones. Where compared with another copy, unresolved V genes explain less than half of these, and the others have no known cause. The V and J calls and clone size come from that table; D and trimming were worked out from the DNA. The sample includes about 200,000 clones, with around three quarters observed a single time. The leading ten clones occupy 13% of the sample.

The chain joins TRBV27 to TRBJ1-5, with no confident D gene call. The sample consisted of PBMCs, taken after 24 months of ibrutinib treatment. The source is a human donor with chronic lymphocytic leukemia. The CDR3 in this case is CASASSPDFYSNQPQHF. The nucleotide sequence reads as follows: TGTGCCAGCGCGAGTAGTCCAGATTTCTATAGCAATCAGCCCCAGCATTTT.